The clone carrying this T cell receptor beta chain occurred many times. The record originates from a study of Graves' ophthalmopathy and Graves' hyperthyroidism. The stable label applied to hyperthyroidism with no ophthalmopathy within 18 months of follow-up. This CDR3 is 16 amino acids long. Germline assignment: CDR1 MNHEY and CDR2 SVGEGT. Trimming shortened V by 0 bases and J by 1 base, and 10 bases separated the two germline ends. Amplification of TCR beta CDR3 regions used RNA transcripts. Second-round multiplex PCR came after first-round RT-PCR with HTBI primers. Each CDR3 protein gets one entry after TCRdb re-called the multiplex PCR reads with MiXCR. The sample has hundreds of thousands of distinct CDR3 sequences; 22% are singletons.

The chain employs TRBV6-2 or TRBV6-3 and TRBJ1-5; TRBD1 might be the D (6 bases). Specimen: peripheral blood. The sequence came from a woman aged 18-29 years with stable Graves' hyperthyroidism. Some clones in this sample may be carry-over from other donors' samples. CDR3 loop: CASSYSAGASNQPQHF. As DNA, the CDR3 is TGTGCCAGCAGTTACTCGGCAGGGGCGAGCAATCAGCCCCAGCATTTT.